This T cell receptor (beta chain) was sequenced during a study of blood T cell repertoires in COVID-19. Looking at the study overall: COVID-19 samples collected from the United States, Italy and Spain covered acute and convalescent phases. PBMCs, B-cell-depleted T cells, or T cells were the source of the cDNA or gDNA that made up the material.

Germline V lookup: CDR1 SGHDT, CDR2 YYEEEE. Trimming took off 4 bases at V and 4 bases at J, with 17 bases between the two ends. The CDR3 has 15 residues. Authors' methods: Reference gene primers were amplified, and this amplification served to estimate nucleated cell counts. The protocol was immunoSEQ multiplex PCR, while the TCRdb copy is restricted to in-frame clones and leaves out a portion. V, J and clone size were drawn from that table, and D and trimming were deduced from the DNA. The repertoire holds about 130,000 clones, approximately 89% seen once, with approximately 4% in the top ten. This clone appeared a single time.

This chain links TRBV5-6 with TRBJ1-1, with a possible D match to TRBD1 (6 bases). The source material was peripheral blood. The source of this sequence is a human donor in a cohort sampled during active COVID-19. The CDR3 nucleotides read TGTGCCAGCAGCCAAACAGGGCGGGTGGGCACTGAAGCTTTCTTT. It specifies CASSQTGRVGTEAFF.